Shown below are 6 T cell receptor beta chains from a single sample sequenced in a study of T cell responses to AZD1222 COVID-19 vaccine. TCRdb keeps only in-frame clones here, not all; method: immunoSEQ multiplex PCR. The sample holds about 180,000 clones, 88% seen once. Specimen: peripheral blood, collected 28 days after the second AZD1222 dose. These receptor sequences come from an adult who received the AZD1222 COVID-19 vaccine.

This clone was recorded only once. The chain links TRBV13 to TRBJ2-3; 9 bases are a match to TRBD2. Looked up from germline, CDR1 is PRHDT and CDR2 is FYEKMQ (reference sequence). This CDR3 is 17 amino acids long. V lost 1 base and J lost 4; bases outside the gene matches: 9. CDR3: CASSLVGLAGVSDTQYF. CDR3 nucleotide sequence: TGTGCCAGCAGCTTAGTAGGGTTAGCGGGGGTTTCAGATACGCAGTATTTT.

This chain uses TRBV28 with TRBJ1-6, with 8 positions matching TRBD1. Germline-derived CDR1 and CDR2 are MDHEN and SYDVKM. There are 18 residues in the CDR3. J was trimmed by 0 bases and V by 6 bases; bases with no gene match: 10. CDR3 in amino acids: CASRYRTGLVSYNSPLHF. The CDR3 region has the DNA TGTGCCAGCAGATATAGGACAGGGTTGGTCTCCTATAATTCACCCCTCCACTTT.

The V gene is TRBV6-5, the J gene TRBJ2-7; a possible D gene is TRBD1 (6 bases). The ends were cut back, 2 bases at V and 6 bases at J, with 14 bases in the middle. The germline V gene encodes CDR1 MNHEY and CDR2 SVGAGI. CDR3 length equals 14 residues. CDR3 DNA: TGTGCCAGCAGTTACAGTGAACAGGGTAGCGAGCAGTACTTC. This translates into CASSYSEQGSEQYF.

For this clone: The same CDR3 also results from other DNA sequences found in this sample. The CDR3 loop reads CASSSQETQYF. Here the CDR3 DNA reads TGCGCCAGCAGCTCACAAGAGACCCAGTACTTC. The V gene is TRBV5-1, the J gene TRBJ2-5; D is unresolved. Per germline, CDR1 SGHRS and CDR2 YFSETQ. The V end lost 3 bases, the J end lost 2 bases, and 2 bases lay between the germline ends. This CDR3 has 11 residues.

The chain employs TRBV30 and TRBJ2-7, with 7 positions matching TRBD1. V lost 3 bases and J lost 1; bases outside the gene matches: 6. The CDR3 length is 14 residues. CDR1 and CDR2 (germline): GTSNPN, SVGIG (reference sequence). This CDR3 is CAWRSPGQSYEQYF. The DNA of the CDR3 is TGTGCCTGGAGATCTCCGGGACAGTCCTACGAGCAGTACTTC. The variable domain in full, with the rest retrieved from reference TRBV30 and TRBJ2-7, is SQTIHQWPATLVQPVGSPLSLECTVEGTSNPNLYWYRQAAGRGLQLLFYSVGIGQISSEVPQNLSASRPQDRQFILSSKKLLLSDSGFYLCAWRSPGQSYEQYFGPGTRLTVT.

V is TRBV19 and J is TRBJ2-3; no firm D call. V dropped 6 bases and J dropped 4 bases, with 11 bases sitting between them. CDR1 is LNHDA and CDR2 is SQIVND in the germline V gene (reference sequence). There are 13 residues in the CDR3. The CDR3 DNA sequence: TGTGCCAGTAGCCCCACGAGCGCAGATACGCAGTATTTT. It yields the protein CASSPTSADTQYF.